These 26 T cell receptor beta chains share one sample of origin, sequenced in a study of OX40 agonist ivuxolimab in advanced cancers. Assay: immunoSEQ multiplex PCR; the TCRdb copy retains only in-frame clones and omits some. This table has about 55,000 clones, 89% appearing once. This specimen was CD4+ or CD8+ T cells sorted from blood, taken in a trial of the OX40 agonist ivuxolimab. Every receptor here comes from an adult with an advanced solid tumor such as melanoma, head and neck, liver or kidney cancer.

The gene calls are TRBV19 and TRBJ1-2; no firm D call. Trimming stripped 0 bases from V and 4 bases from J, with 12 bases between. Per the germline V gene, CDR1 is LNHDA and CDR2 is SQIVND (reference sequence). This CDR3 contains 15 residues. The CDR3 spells CASSIEFPPAYGYTF. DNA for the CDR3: TGTGCCAGTAGTATAGAATTTCCTCCAGCCTATGGCTACACCTTC.

The CDR3: CASWGESTHNEQFF. The CDR3 DNA reads as TGTGCCAGCTGGGGGGAGTCTACCCACAATGAGCAGTTCTTC. The V call is TRBV7-9, the J call TRBJ2-1, with D possibly matching TRBD2 (6 bases). CDR1 is SEHNR, CDR2 FQNEAQ, per germline (reference sequence). Trimming shortened V by 8 bases and J by 5 bases, and 16 bases separated the two germline ends. The length of the CDR3 is 14 residues.

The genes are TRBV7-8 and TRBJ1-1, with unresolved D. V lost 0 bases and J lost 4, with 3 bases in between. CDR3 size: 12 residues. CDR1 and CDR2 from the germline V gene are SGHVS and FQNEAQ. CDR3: CASSLAGTEAFF. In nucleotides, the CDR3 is TGTGCCAGCAGCTTAGCTGGCACTGAAGCTTTCTTT.

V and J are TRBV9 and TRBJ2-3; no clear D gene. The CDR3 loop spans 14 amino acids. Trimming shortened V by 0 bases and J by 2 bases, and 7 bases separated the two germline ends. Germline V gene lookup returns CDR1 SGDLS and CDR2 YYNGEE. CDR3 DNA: TGTGCCAGCAGCGTAGTTCCGAACACAGATACGCAGTATTTT. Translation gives CASSVVPNTDTQYF.

CDR3 coding DNA: TGTGCCATCAGTGAGTCCAAAACCGGCGGGTCTTACGAGCAGTACGTC. Translation gives CAISESKTGGSYEQYV. The chain links TRBV10-3 to TRBJ2-7; weak D call: TRBD2 (5 bases). Deletions cut 0 bases from V and 4 bases from J, with 16 bases between. The germline CDR1 and CDR2 sequences are ENHRY and SYGVKD. There are 16 residues in the CDR3.

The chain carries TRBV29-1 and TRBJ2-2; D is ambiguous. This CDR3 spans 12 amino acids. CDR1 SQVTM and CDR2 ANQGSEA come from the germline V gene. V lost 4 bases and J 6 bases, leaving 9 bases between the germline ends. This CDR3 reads CSVAGGAGELFF. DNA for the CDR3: TGCAGCGTTGCGGGCGGCGCCGGGGAGCTGTTTTTT.

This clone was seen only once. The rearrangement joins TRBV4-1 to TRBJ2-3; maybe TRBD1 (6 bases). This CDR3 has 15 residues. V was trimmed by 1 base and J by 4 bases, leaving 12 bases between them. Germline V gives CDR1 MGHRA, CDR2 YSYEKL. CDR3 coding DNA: TGCGCCAGCAGCCAAGGGGGGCGTTCCCCAGATACGCAGTATTTT. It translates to CASSQGGRSPDTQYF.

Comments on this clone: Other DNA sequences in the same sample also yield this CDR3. The CDR3 sequence: CASSFSANYGYTF. The CDR3 bases are TGTGCCAGCAGTTTTTCGGCTAACTATGGCTACACCTTC. The gene calls are TRBV27 and TRBJ1-2; D gene uncertain. Germline CDR1 MNHEY, CDR2 SMNVEV (reference sequence). Trimming shortened V by 3 bases and J by 0 bases, and 5 bases separated the two germline ends. CDR3 length: 13 residues.

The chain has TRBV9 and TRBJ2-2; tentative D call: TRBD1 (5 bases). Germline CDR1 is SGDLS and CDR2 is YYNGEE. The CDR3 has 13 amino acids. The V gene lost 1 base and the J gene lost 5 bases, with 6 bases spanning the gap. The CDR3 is CASSVRGTGELFF. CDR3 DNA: TGTGCCAGCAGCGTAAGGGGTACCGGGGAGCTGTTTTTT. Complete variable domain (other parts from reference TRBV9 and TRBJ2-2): DSGVTQTPKHLITATGQRVTLRCSPRSGDLSVYWYQQSLDQGLQFLIQYYNGEERAKGNILERFSAQQFPDLHSELNLSSLELGDSALYFCASSVRGTGELFFGEGSRLTVL.

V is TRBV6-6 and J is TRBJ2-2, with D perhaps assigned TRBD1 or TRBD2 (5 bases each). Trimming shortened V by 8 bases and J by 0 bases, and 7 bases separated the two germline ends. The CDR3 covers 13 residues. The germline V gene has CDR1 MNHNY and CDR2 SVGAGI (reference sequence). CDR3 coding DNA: TGTGCCAGCGGGACGGCGAACACCGGGGAGCTGTTTTTT. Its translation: CASGTANTGELFF.

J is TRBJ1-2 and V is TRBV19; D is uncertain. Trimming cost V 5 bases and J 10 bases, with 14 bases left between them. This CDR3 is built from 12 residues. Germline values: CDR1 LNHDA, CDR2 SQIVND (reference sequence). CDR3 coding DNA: TGTGCCAGTAGTGGTAACGAGCGGAACTACACCTTC. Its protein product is CASSGNERNYTF. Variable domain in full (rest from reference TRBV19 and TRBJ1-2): DGGITQSPKYLFRKEGQNVTLSCEQNLNHDAMYWYRQDPGQGLRLIYYSQIVNDFQKGDIAEGYSVSREKKESFPLTVTSAQKNPTAFYLCASSGNERNYTFGSGTRLTVV.

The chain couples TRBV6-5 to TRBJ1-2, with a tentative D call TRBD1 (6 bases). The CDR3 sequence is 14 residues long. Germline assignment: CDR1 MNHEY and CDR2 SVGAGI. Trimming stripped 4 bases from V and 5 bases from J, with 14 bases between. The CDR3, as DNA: TGTGCCAGCAGTTCCGCGGACAGTGATTATGGCTACACCTTC. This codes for CASSSADSDYGYTF.

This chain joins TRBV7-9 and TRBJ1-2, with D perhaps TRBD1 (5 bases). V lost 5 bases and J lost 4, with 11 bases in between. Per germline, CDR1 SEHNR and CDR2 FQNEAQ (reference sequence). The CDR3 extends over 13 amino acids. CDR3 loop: CASSLGTPYGYTF. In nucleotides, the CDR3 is TGTGCCAGCAGCCTCGGGACCCCCTATGGCTACACCTTC.

Here the CDR3 DNA reads TGTGCCAGCAGCTTAGGCCCTCGAACCTACGAGCAGTACTTC. Translating gives CASSLGPRTYEQYF. V gene TRBV7-6 combines with J gene TRBJ2-7; no reliable D call. Germline V gene lookup returns CDR1 SGHVS and CDR2 FNYEAQ. The CDR3 covers 14 residues. V lost 1 base and J lost 2, with 9 bases in between.

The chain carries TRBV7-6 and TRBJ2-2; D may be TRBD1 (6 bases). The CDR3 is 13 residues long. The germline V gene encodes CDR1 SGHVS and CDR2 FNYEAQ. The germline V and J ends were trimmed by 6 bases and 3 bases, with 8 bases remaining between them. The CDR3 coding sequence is TGTGCCAGCAGACCAGGGGACACCGGGGAGCTGTTTTTT. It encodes CASRPGDTGELFF.

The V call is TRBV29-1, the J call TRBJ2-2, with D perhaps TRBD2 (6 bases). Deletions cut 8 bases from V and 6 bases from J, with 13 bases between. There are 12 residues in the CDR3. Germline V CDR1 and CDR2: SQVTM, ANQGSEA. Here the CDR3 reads CSTRSGAGELFF. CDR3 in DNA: TGCAGCACCCGGTCGGGGGCCGGGGAGCTGTTTTTT.

CDR3: CASKEGTGGEKLFF. The CDR3, as DNA: TGTGCCAGCAAAGAGGGGACAGGGGGGGAAAAACTGTTTTTT. This sequence joins TRBV2 and TRBJ1-4, with TRBD1 identical over 11 bases. V shed 7 bases and J 8 bases; nucleotides not matched to a gene: 6. The CDR3 consists of 14 residues. Germline CDR1 SNHLY, CDR2 FYNNEI.

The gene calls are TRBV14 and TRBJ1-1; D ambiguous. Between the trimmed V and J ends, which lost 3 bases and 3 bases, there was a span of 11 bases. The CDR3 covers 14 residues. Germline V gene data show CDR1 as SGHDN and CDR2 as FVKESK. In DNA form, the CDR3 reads TGTGCCAGCAGCCATGGACGGGTGTACACTGAAGCTTTCTTT. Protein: CASSHGRVYTEAFF.

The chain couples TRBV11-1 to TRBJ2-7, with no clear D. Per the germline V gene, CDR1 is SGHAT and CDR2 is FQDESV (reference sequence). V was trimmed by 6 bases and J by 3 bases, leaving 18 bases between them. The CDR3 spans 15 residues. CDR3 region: CASSLRPGRLYEQYV. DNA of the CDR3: TGTGCCAGCAGTTTGAGGCCTGGACGGCTCTACGAGCAGTACGTC.

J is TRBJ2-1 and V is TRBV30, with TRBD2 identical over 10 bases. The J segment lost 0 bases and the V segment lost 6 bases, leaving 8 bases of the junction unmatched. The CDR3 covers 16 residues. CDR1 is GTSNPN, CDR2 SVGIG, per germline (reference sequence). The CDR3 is CACWAASGSSYNEQFF. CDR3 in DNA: TGTGCCTGTTGGGCGGCTAGCGGGAGCTCCTACAATGAGCAGTTCTTC.

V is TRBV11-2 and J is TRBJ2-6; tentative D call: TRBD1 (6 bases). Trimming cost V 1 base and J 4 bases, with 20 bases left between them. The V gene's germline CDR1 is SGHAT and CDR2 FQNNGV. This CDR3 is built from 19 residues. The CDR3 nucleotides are TGTGCCAGCAGCTTAGTACCCGACAGGCATTTAAGAGGGGCCAACGTCCTGACTTTC. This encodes CASSLVPDRHLRGANVLTF.

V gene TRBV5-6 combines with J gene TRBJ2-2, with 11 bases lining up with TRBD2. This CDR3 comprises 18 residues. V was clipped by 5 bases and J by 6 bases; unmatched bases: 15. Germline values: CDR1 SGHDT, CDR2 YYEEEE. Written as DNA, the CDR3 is TGTGCCAGCAGTCCCTACTATAGCGGGAGGGCCAAGGCCGGGGAGCTGTTTTTT. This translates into CASSPYYSGRAKAGELFF.

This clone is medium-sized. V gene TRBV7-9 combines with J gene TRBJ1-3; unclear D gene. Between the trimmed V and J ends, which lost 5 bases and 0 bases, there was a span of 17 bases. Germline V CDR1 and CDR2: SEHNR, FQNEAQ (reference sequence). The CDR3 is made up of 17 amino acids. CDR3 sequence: CASSTLPAESSGNTIYF. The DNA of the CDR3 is TGTGCCAGCAGCACCCTGCCAGCGGAAAGCTCTGGAAACACCATATATTTT. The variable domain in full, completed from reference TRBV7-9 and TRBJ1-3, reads DTGVSQNPRHKITKRGQNVTFRCDPISEHNRLYWYRQTLGQGPEFLTYFQNEAQLEKSRLLSDRFSAERPKGSFSTLEIQRTEQGDSAMYLCASSTLPAESSGNTIYFGEGSWLTVV.

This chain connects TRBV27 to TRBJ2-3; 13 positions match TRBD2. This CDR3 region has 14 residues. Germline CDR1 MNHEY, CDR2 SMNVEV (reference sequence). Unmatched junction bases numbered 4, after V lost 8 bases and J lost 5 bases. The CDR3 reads CASWTSGRLDTQYF. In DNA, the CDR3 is TGTGCCAGCTGGACTAGCGGGAGATTAGATACGCAGTATTTT.

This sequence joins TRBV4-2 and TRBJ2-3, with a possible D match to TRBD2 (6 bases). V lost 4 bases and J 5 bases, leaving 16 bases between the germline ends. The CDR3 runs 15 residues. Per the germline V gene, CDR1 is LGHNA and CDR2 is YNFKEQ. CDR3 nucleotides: TGTGCCAGCAGCCCCCTTTCTGTGGGGGGAGATACGCAGTATTTT. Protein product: CASSPLSVGGDTQYF.

The CDR3 nucleotides read TGTGCCAGCAGCGCGGTATCAGGAATAGGGAACACTGAAGCTTTCTTT. It encodes CASSAVSGIGNTEAFF. The chain joins TRBV9 to TRBJ1-1, with D uncertain. V was cut by 3 bases and J by 1 base, with 16 bases left in between. Germline V lookup: CDR1 SGDLS, CDR2 YYNGEE. CDR3 length equals 16 residues.